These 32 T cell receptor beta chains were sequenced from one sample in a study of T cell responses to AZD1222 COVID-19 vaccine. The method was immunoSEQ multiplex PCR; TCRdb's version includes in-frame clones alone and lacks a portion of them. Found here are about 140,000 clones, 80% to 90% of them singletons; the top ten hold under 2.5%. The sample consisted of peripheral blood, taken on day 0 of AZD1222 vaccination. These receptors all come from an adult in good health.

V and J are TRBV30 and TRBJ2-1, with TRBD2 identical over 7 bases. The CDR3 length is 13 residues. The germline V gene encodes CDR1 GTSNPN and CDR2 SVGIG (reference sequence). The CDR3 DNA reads TGTGTCAGGAGGGAGGGGCCTCCCAATGAGCAGTTCTTC. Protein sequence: CVRREGPPNEQFF.

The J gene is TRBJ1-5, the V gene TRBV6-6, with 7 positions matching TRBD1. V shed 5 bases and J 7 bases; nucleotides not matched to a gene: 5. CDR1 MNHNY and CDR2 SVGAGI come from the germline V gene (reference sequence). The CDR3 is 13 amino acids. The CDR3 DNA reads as TGTGCCAGCAGTCGGGACAGCGGGCAGCCCCAGCATTTT. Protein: CASSRDSGQPQHF.

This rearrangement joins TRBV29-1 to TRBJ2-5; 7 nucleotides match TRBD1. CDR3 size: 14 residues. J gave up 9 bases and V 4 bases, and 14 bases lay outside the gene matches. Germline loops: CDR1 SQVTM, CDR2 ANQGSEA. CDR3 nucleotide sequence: TGCAGCGTTGTGACAGGGCCCCTTGAAGGGCCCCAGTACTTC. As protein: CSVVTGPLEGPQYF.

The CDR3 DNA reads TGCAGCGTTGAAGTTTTAAGGGGAGTGGGCACTGAAGCTTTCTTT. As protein: CSVEVLRGVGTEAFF. The rearrangement uses TRBV29-1 and TRBJ1-1; perhaps TRBD1 as D (5 bases). V lost 1 base, J lost 4 bases, and 16 bases lay in between. CDR3 size: 15 residues. Germline-derived CDR1 and CDR2 are SQVTM and ANQGSEA. Using reference TRBV29-1 and TRBJ1-1 for the parts outside the CDR3, the full variable domain is SAVISQKPSRDICQRGTSLTIQCQVDSQVTMMFWYRQQPGQSLTLIATANQGSEATYESGFVIDKFPISRPNLTFSTLTVSNMSPEDSSIYLCSVEVLRGVGTEAFFGQGTRLTVV.

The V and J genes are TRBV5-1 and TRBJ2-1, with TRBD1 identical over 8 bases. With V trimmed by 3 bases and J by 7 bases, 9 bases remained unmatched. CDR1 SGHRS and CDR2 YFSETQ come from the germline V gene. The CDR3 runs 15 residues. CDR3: CASSSQGGSENEQFF. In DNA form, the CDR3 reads TGCGCCAGCAGCTCACAGGGGGGCTCGGAAAATGAGCAGTTCTTC.

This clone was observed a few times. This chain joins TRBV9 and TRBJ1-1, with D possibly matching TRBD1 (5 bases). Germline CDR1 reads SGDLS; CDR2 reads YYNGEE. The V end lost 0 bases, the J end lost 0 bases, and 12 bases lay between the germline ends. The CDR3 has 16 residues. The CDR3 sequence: CASSVASGGMNTEAFF. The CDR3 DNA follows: TGTGCCAGCAGCGTAGCCTCCGGGGGAATGAACACTGAAGCTTTCTTT.

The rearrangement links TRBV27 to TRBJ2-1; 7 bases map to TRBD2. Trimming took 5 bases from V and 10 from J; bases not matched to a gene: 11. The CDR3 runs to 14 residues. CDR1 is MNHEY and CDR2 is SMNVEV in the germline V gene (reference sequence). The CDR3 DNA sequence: TGTGCCAGCAGTCCTCGGACTAGTAGGCGGGAGCAGTTCTTC. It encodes CASSPRTSRREQFF.

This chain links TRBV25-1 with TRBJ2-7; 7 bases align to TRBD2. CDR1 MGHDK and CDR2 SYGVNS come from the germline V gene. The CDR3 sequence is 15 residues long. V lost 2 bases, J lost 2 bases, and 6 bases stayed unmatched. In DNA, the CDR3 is TGTGCCAGCAGTGAAGCGAGCGGGGTAGCCTACGAGCAGTACTTC. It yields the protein CASSEASGVAYEQYF.

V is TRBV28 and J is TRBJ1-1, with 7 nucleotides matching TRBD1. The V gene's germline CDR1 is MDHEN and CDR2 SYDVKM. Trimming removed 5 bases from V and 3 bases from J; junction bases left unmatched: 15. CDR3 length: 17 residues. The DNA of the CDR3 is TGTGCCAGCAGTCTAGACAGGGAGCGTTCGTCGGACACTGAAGCTTTCTTT. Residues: CASSLDRERSSDTEAFF.

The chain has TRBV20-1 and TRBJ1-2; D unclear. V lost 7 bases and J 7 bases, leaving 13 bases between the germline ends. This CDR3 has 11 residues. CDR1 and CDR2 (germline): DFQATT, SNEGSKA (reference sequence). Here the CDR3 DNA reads TGCAGTGTGGGGTTTCTGGGTGGCTACACCTTC. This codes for CSVGFLGGYTF.

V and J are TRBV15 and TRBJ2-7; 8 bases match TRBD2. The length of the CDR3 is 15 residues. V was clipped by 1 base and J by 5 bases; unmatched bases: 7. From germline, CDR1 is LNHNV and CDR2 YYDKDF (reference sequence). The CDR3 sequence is CATSRAGAGENEQYF. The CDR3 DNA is TGTGCCACCAGCAGAGCTGGAGCGGGGGAAAACGAGCAGTACTTC.

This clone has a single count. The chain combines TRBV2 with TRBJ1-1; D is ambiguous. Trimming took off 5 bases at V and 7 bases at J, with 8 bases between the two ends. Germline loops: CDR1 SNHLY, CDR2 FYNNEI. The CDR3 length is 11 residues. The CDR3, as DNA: TGTGCCAGCAGTTTAGGTAATGAAGCTTTCTTT. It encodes CASSLGNEAFF. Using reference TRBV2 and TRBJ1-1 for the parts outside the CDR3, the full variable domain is EPEVTQTPSHQVTQMGQEVILRCVPISNHLYFYWYRQILGQKVEFLVSFYNNEISEKSEIFDDQFSVERPDGSNFTLKIRSTKLEDSAMYFCASSLGNEAFFGQGTRLTVV.

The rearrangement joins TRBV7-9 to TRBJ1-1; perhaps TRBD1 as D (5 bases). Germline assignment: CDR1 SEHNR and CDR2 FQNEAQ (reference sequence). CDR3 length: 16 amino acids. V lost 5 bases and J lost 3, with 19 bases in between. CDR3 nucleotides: TGTGCCAGCAGCCCACAGGAGGGGCTTCGTCACACTGAAGCTTTCTTT. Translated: CASSPQEGLRHTEAFF.

In nucleotides, the CDR3 is TGCGCCAGCAGTGAGGACAGGAGGCGACTGTTTTTT. Protein sequence: CASSEDRRRLFF. J is TRBJ1-4 and V is TRBV10-1, with D tentatively TRBD1 (6 bases). The CDR3 runs to 12 residues. V was shortened by 2 bases and J by 13 bases, with 11 bases between the two germline ends. CDR1 WNHNN and CDR2 SYGVQD come from the germline V gene (reference sequence).

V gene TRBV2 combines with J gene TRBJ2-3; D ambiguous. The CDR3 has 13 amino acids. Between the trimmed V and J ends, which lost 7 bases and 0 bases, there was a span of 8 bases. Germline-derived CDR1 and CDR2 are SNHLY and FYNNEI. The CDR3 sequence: CASIGRSTDTQYF. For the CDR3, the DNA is TGTGCCAGCATTGGGCGTAGCACAGATACGCAGTATTTT. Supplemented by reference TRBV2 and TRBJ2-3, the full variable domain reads EPEVTQTPSHQVTQMGQEVILRCVPISNHLYFYWYRQILGQKVEFLVSFYNNEISEKSEIFDDQFSVERPDGSNFTLKIRSTKLEDSAMYFCASIGRSTDTQYFGPGTRLTVL.

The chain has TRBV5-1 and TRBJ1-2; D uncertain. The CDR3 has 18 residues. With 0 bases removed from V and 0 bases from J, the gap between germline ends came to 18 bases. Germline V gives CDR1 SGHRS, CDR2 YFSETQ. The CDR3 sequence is CASSLATETYLANYGYTF. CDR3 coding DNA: TGCGCCAGCAGCTTGGCGACGGAGACTTATCTAGCTAACTATGGCTACACCTTC.

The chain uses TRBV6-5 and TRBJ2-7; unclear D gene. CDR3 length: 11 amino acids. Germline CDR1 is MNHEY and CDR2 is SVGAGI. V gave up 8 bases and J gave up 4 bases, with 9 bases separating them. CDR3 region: CASAYEYEQYF. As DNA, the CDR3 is TGTGCCAGCGCTTACGAGTACGAGCAGTACTTC.

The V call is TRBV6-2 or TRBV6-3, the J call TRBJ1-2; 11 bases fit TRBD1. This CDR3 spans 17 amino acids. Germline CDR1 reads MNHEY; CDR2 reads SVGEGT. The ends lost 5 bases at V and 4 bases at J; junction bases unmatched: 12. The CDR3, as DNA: TGTGCCAGCAGTCCCAAAAACCGGGACAGGGGGTTCTATGGCTACACCTTC. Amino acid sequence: CASSPKNRDRGFYGYTF.

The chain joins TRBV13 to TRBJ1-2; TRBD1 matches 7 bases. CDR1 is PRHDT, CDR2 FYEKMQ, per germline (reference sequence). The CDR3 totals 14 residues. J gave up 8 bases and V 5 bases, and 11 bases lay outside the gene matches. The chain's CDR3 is CASSPRDSYGGYTF. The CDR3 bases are TGTGCCAGCAGCCCCCGGGACAGCTATGGGGGCTACACCTTC.

CDR3 amino acids: CASSLSRSSGNTIYF. CDR3 nucleotides: TGTGCCAGCAGTTTATCGCGAAGCTCTGGAAACACCATATATTTT. V is TRBV27 and J is TRBJ1-3; D gene uncertain. Trimming took 0 bases from V and 0 from J, leaving 6 bases between them. The germline gives CDR1 MNHEY, CDR2 SMNVEV (reference sequence). The CDR3 loop spans 15 amino acids.

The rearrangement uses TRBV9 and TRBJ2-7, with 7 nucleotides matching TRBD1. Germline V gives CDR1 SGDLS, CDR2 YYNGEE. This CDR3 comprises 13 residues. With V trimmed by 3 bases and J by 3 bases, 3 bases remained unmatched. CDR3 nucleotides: TGTGCCAGCAGCGGTCGACAGGGCTACGAGCAGTACTTC. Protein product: CASSGRQGYEQYF. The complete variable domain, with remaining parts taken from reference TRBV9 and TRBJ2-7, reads DSGVTQTPKHLITATGQRVTLRCSPRSGDLSVYWYQQSLDQGLQFLIQYYNGEERAKGNILERFSAQQFPDLHSELNLSSLELGDSALYFCASSGRQGYEQYFGPGTRLTVT.

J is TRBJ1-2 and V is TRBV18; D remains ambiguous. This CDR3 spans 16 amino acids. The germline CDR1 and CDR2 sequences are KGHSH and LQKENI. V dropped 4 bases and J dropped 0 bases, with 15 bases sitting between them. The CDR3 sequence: CASSQTRSEPNYGYTF. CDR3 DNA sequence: TGTGCCAGCTCACAAACACGGAGTGAACCTAACTATGGCTACACCTTC.

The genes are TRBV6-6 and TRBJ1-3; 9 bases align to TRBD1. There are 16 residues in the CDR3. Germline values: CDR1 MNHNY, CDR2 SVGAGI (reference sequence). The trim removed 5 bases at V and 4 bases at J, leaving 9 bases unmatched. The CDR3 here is CASSRHTGGAGNTIYF. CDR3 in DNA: TGTGCCAGCAGTCGACATACAGGGGGCGCAGGAAACACCATATATTTT.

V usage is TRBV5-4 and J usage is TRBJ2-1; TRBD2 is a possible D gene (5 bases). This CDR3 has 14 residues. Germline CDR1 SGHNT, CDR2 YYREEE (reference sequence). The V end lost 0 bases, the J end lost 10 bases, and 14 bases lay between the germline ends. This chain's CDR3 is CASSLGGASREQFF. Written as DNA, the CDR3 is TGTGCCAGCAGCTTGGGTGGTGCTAGCAGGGAGCAGTTCTTC.

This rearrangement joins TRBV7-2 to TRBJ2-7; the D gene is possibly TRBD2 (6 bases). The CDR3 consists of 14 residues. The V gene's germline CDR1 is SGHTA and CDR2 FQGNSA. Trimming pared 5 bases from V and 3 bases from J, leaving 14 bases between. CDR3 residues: CASSPAGSVYEQYF. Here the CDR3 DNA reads TGTGCCAGCAGCCCGGCGGGGTCGGTCTACGAGCAGTACTTC.

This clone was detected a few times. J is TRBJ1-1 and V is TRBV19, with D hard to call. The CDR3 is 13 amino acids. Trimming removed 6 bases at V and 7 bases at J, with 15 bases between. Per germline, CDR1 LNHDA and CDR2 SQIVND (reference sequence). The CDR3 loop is CASSPDGWSEAFF. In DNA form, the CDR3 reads TGTGCCAGTAGCCCTGATGGATGGAGTGAAGCTTTCTTT. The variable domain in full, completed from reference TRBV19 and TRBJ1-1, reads DGGITQSPKYLFRKEGQNVTLSCEQNLNHDAMYWYRQDPGQGLRLIYYSQIVNDFQKGDIAEGYSVSREKKESFPLTVTSAQKNPTAFYLCASSPDGWSEAFFGQGTRLTVV.

The CDR3 is CATGQAKYYEQYF. The CDR3 coding sequence is TGTGCCACAGGACAGGCTAAATATTACGAGCAGTACTTC. The rearrangement uses TRBV6-5 and TRBJ2-7; TRBD1 matches 7 bases. Germline trimming cut 10 bases from V and 4 bases from J; bases unmatched to any gene: 10. Germline V gene lookup returns CDR1 MNHEY and CDR2 SVGAGI. The CDR3 contains 13 residues.

The CDR3 loop is CASSTTTGRRTEAFF. The CDR3 DNA reads TGTGCCAGCAGCACCACAACAGGGAGAAGGACTGAAGCTTTCTTT. V is TRBV7-3 and J is TRBJ1-1, with D perhaps TRBD1 (6 bases). Germline CDR1 SGHTA, CDR2 FQGTGA. The CDR3 runs to 15 residues. The germline V and J ends were trimmed by 5 bases and 5 bases, with 18 bases remaining between them.

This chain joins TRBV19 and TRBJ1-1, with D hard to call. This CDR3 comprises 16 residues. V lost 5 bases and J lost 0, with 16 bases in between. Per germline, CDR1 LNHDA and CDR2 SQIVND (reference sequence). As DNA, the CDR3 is TGTGCCAGTAGTTCGGGCCGGACCGTAATGAACACTGAAGCTTTCTTT. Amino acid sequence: CASSSGRTVMNTEAFF.

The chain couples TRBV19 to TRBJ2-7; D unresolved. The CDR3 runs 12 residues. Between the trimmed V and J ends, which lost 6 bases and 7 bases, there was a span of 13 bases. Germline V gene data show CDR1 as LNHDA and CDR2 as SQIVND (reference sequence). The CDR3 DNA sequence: TGTGCCAGTAGCCACAAGGTGGGGGAGCAGTACTTC. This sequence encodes CASSHKVGEQYF.

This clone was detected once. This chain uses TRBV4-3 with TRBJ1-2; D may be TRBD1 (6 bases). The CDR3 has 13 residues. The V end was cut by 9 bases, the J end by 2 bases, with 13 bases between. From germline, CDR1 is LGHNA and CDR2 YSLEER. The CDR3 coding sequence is TGCGCCAGAAATCCTCAGGGGAACTATGGCTACACCTTC. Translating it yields CARNPQGNYGYTF.

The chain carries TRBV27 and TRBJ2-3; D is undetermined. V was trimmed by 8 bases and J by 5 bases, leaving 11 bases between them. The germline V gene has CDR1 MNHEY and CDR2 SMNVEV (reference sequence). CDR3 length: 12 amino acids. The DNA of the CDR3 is TGTGCCAGCTCAGGAAGGAGAGATACGCAGTATTTT. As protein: CASSGRRDTQYF.